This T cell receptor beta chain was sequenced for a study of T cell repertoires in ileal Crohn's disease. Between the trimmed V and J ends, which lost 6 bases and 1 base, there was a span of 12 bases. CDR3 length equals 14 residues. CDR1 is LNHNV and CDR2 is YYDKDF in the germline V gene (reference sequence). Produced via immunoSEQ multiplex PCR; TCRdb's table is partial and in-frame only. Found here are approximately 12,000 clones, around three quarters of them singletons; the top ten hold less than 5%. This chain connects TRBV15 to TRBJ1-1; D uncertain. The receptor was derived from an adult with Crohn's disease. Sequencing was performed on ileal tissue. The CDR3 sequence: CATSFDGGNTEAFF. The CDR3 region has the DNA TGTGCCACCAGTTTCGACGGAGGGAACACTGAAGCTTTCTTT.